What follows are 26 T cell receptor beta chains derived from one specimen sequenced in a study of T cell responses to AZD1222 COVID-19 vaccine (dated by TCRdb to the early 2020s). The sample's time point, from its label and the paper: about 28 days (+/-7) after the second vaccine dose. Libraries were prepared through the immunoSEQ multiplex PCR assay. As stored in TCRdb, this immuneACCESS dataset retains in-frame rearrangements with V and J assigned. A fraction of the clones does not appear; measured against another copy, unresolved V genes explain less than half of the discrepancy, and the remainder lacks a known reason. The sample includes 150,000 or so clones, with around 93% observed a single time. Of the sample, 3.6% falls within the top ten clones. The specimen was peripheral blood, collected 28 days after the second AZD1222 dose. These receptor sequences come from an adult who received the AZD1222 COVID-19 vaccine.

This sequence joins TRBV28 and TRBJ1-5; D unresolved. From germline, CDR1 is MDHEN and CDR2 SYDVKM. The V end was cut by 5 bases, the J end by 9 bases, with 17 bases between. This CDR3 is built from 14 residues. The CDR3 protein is CASSPPGEVRPQHF. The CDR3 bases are TGTGCCAGCAGTCCCCCGGGAGAGGTCCGGCCCCAGCATTTT.

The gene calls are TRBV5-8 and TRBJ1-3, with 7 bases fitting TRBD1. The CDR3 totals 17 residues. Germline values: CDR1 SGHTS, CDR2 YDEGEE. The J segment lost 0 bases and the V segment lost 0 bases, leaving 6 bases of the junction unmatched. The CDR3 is CASSLARDSYSGNTIYF. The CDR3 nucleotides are TGTGCCAGCAGCTTGGCTCGGGACAGCTACTCTGGAAACACCATATATTTT. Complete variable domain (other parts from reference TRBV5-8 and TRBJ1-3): EAGVTQSPTHLIKTRGQQATLRCSPISGHTSVYWYQQALGLGLQFLLWYDEGEERNRGNFPPRFSGRQFPNYSSELNVNALELEDSALYLCASSLARDSYSGNTIYFGEGSWLTVV.

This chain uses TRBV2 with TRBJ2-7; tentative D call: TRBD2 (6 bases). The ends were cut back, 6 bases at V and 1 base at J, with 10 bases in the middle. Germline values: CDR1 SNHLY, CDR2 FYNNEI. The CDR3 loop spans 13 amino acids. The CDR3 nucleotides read TGTGCCAGCAGGGGGACTTTTTCCTACGAGCAGTACTTC. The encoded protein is CASRGTFSYEQYF.

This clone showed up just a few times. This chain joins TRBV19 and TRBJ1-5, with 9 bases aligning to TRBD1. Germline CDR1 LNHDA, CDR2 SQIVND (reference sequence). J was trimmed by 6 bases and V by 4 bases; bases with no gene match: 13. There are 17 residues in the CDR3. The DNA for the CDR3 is TGTGCCAGTAGTACGATAATAACAGGGGGCCGGCGTCAGCCCCAGCATTTT. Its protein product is CASSTIITGGRRQPQHF. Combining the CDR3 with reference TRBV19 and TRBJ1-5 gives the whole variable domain DGGITQSPKYLFRKEGQNVTLSCEQNLNHDAMYWYRQDPGQGLRLIYYSQIVNDFQKGDIAEGYSVSREKKESFPLTVTSAQKNPTAFYLCASSTIITGGRRQPQHFGDGTRLSIL.

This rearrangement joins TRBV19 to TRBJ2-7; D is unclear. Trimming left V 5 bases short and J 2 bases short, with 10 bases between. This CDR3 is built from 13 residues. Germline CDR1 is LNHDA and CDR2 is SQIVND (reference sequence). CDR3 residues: CASSRPPTYEQYF. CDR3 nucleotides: TGTGCCAGTAGTCGGCCCCCAACCTACGAGCAGTACTTC.

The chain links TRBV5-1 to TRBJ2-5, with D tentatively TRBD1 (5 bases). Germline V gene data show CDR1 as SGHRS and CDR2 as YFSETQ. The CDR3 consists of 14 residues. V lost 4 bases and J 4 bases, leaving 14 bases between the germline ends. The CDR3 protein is CASSVQGGVETQYF. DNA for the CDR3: TGCGCCAGCAGCGTGCAGGGCGGAGTAGAGACCCAGTACTTC.

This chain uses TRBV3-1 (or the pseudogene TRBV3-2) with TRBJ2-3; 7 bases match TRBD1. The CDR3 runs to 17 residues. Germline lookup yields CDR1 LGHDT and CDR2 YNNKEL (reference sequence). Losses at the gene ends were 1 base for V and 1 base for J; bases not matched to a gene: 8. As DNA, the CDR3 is TGTGCCAGCAGCCAAGGCAGAAACAGGGGAGGCACAGATACGCAGTATTTT. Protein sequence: CASSQGRNRGGTDTQYF.

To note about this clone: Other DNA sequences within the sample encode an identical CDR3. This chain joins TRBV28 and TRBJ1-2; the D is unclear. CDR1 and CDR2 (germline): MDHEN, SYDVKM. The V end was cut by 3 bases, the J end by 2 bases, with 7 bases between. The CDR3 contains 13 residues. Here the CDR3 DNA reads TGTGCCAGCAGTTTCGGGCAGAACTATGGCTACACCTTC. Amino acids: CASSFGQNYGYTF.

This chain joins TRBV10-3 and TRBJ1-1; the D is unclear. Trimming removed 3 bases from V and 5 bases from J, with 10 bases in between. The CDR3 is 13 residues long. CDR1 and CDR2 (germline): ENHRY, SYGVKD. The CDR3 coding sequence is TGTGCCATCAGTGAAGGTTTAGATACTGAAGCTTTCTTT. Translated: CAISEGLDTEAFF.

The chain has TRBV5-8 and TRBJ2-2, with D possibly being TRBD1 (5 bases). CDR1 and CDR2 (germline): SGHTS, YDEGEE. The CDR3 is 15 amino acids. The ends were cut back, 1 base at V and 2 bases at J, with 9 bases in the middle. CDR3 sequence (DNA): TGTGCCAGCAGCTTGCGACAGCTAAACACCGGGGAGCTGTTTTTT. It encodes CASSLRQLNTGELFF.

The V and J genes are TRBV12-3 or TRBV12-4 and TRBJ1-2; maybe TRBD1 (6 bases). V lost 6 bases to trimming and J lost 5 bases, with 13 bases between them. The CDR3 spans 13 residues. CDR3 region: CASRPGQRYGYTF. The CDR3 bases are TGTGCCAGCAGACCGGGACAAAGATATGGCTACACCTTC.

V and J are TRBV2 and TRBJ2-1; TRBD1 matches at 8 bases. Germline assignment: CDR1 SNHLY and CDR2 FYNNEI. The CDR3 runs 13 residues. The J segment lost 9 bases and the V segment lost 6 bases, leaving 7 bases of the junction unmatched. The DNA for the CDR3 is TGTGCCAGCAGGGACAGGGTTTTTGGTGAGCAGTTCTTC. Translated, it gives CASRDRVFGEQFF.

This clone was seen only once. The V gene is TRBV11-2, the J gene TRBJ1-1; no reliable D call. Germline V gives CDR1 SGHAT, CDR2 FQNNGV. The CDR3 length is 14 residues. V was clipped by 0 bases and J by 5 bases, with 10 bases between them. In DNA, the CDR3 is TGTGCCAGCAGCTTAGAAGTGGTAAGGACTGAAGCTTTCTTT. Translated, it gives CASSLEVVRTEAFF. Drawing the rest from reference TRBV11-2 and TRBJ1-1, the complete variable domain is EAGVAQSPRYKIIEKRQSVAFWCNPISGHATLYWYQQILGQGPKLLIQFQNNGVVDDSQLPKDRFSAERLKGVDSTLKIQPAKLEDSAVYLCASSLEVVRTEAFFGQGTRLTVV.

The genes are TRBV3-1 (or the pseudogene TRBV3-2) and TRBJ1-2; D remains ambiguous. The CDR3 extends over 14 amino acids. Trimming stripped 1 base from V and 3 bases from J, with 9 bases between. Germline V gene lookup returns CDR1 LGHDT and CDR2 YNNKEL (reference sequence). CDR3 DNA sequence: TGTGCCAGCAGCCAAGCTAACAGCTACTATGGCTACACCTTC. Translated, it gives CASSQANSYYGYTF.

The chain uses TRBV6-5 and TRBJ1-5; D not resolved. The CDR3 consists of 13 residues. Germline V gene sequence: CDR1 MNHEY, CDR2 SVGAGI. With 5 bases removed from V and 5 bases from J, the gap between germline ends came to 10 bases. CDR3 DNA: TGTGCCAGCAGTCCACGGAGTGATCAGCCCCAGCATTTT. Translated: CASSPRSDQPQHF.

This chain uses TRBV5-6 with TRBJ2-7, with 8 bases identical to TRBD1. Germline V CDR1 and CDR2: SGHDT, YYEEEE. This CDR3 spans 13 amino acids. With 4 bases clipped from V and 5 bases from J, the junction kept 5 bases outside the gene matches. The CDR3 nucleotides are TGTGCCAGCAGCCCCACAGGGGGACACGAGCAGTACTTC. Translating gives CASSPTGGHEQYF.

The CDR3 DNA reads as TGTGCCAGTAGTAGGGGGACAGGGTCTACAGATACGCAGTATTTT. Its protein product is CASSRGTGSTDTQYF. This chain links TRBV19 with TRBJ2-3, with TRBD1 matching 9 bases. From germline, CDR1 is LNHDA and CDR2 SQIVND (reference sequence). The J segment lost 3 bases and the V segment lost 4 bases, leaving 5 bases of the junction unmatched. CDR3 size: 15 residues.

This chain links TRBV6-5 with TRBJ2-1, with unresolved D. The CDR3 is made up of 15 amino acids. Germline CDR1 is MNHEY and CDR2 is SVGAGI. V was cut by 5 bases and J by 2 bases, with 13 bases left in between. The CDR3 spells CASSPDGSPYNEQFF. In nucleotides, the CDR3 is TGTGCCAGCAGTCCCGACGGAAGCCCCTACAATGAGCAGTTCTTC.

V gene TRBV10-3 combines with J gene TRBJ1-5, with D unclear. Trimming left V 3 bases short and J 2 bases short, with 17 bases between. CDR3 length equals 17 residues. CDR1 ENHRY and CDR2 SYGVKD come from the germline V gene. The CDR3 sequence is CAISDRWSVSGNQPQHF. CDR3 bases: TGTGCCATCAGTGATAGGTGGTCAGTTAGCGGCAATCAGCCCCAGCATTTT.

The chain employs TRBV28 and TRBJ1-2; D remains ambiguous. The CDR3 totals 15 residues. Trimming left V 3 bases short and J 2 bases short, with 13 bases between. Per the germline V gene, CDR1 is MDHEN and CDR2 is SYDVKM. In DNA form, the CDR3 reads TGTGCCAGCAGTTTGAGTGGGCAGACAAACTATGGCTACACCTTC. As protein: CASSLSGQTNYGYTF.

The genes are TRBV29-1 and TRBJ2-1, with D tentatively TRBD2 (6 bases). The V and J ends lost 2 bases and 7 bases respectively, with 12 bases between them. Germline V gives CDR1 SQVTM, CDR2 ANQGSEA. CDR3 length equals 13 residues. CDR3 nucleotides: TGCAGCGTTGAACGCGGGGCCCCGAATGAGCAGTTCTTC. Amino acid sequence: CSVERGAPNEQFF.

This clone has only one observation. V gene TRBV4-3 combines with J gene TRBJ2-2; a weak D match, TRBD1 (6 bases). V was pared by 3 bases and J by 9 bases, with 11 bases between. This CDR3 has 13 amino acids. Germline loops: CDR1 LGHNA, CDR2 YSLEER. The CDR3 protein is CASSQGRGWELFF. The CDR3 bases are TGCGCCAGCAGCCAGGGCAGGGGATGGGAGCTGTTTTTT.

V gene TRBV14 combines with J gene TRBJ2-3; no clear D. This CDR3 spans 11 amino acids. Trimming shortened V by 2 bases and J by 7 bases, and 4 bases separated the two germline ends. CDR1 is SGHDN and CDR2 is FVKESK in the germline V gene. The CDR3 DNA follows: TGTGCCAGCAGCCAAAGCAATACGCAGTATTTT. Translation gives CASSQSNTQYF.

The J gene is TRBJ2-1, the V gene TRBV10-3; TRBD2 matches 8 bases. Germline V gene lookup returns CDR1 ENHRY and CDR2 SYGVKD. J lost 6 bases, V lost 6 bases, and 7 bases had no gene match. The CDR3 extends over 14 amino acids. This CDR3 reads CAIRRAGASNEQFF. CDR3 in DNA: TGTGCCATCAGGAGAGCGGGAGCCTCCAATGAGCAGTTCTTC.

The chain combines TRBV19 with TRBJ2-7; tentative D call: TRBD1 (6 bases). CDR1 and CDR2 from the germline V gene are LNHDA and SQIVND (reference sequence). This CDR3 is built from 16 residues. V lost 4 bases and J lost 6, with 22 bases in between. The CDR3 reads CASSTTGTLRGREQYF. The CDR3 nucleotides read TGTGCCAGTAGTACAACCGGGACATTAAGGGGACGCGAGCAGTACTTC.

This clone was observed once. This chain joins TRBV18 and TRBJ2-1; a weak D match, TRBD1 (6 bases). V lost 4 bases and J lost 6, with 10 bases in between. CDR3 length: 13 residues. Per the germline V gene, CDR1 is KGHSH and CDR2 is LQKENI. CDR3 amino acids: CASSLTRGNEQFF. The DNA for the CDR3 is TGTGCCAGCTCACTCACCAGGGGCAATGAGCAGTTCTTC.